A single sample gave rise to the 10 T cell receptor beta chains below, sequenced in a study of blood T cell repertoires in COVID-19. This table comes from immunoSEQ multiplex PCR, and its TCRdb copy is limited to in-frame clones, with some not included. The repertoire has roughly 180,000 clones, roughly 82% of them found once; the top ten carry under 5.5%. Sequenced sample: peripheral blood. These receptors were taken from a woman aged 30 to 39 with acute or convalescent COVID-19.

This sequence joins TRBV7-9 and TRBJ2-5, with 9 nucleotides matching TRBD2. The CDR3 sequence is 15 residues long. V was pared by 5 bases and J by 7 bases, with 11 bases of the junction left unmatched. Germline CDR1 and CDR2: SEHNR and FQNEAQ (reference sequence). The chain's CDR3 is CASSPQREARRTQYF. The CDR3 nucleotides read TGTGCCAGCAGCCCCCAGCGGGAGGCCCGACGGACCCAGTACTTC.

The chain joins TRBV7-3 to TRBJ1-6, with D unclear. The germline V gene encodes CDR1 SGHTA and CDR2 FQGTGA. The V and J ends lost 0 bases and 7 bases respectively, with 7 bases between them. This CDR3 has 14 residues. CDR3 bases: TGTGCCAGCAGCTTAACGTCCGTGAATTCACCCCTCCACTTT. Amino acid sequence: CASSLTSVNSPLHF.

This chain joins TRBV9 and TRBJ2-3; 7 nucleotides align to TRBD2. V was clipped by 0 bases and J by 2 bases; unmatched bases: 9. Germline-derived CDR1 and CDR2 are SGDLS and YYNGEE. This CDR3 comprises 17 residues. CDR3 DNA: TGTGCCAGCAGCGTAGCGGGGGGATCGACTTCCACAGATACGCAGTATTTT. This gives the protein CASSVAGGSTSTDTQYF.

The chain uses TRBV27 and TRBJ2-7, with 8 bases aligning to TRBD1. CDR3 length equals 15 residues. The germline CDR1 and CDR2 sequences are MNHEY and SMNVEV (reference sequence). With V trimmed by 8 bases and J by 6 bases, 15 bases remained unmatched. The DNA for the CDR3 is TGTGCCAGCTCACGGCTTCGAGACAGGGGCTTCGAGCAGTACTTC. This sequence encodes CASSRLRDRGFEQYF.

The rearrangement uses TRBV13 and TRBJ1-3; D gene uncertain. The germline CDR1 and CDR2 sequences are PRHDT and FYEKMQ (reference sequence). CDR3 length: 17 residues. The V and J ends lost 0 bases and 0 bases respectively, with 12 bases between them. CDR3 protein: CASSLGHGRGSGNTIYF. The CDR3, as DNA: TGTGCCAGCAGCTTAGGCCACGGGAGAGGCTCTGGAAACACCATATATTTT.

The rearrangement joins TRBV5-5 to TRBJ1-5; TRBD1 matches at 8 bases. This CDR3 spans 15 amino acids. Per germline, CDR1 SGHKS and CDR2 YYEKEE (reference sequence). Unmatched junction bases numbered 6, after V lost 7 bases and J lost 0 bases. The CDR3 DNA reads as TGTGCCAGCGGGACAGGAGGGGGTAGCAATCAGCCCCAGCATTTT. This gives the protein CASGTGGGSNQPQHF.

The chain is built from TRBV10-3 and TRBJ2-7; TRBD1 agrees at 8 bases. The CDR3 is 16 amino acids. V dropped 4 bases and J dropped 0; count of bases not matched to a gene: 8. The germline V gene has CDR1 ENHRY and CDR2 SYGVKD. The CDR3 DNA is TGTGCCATCAGTGGAACCCCGGGACAGGTCTCCTACGAGCAGTACTTC. This gives the protein CAISGTPGQVSYEQYF.

This rearrangement joins TRBV11-2 to TRBJ1-2; no clear D. Germline V lookup: CDR1 SGHAT, CDR2 FQNNGV. V was pared by 4 bases and J by 4 bases, with 10 bases between. CDR3 length: 13 residues. In nucleotides, the CDR3 is TGTGCCAGCAGCTCATCAGACACCTATGGCTACACCTTC. It encodes CASSSSDTYGYTF. Complete variable domain (other parts from reference TRBV11-2 and TRBJ1-2): EAGVAQSPRYKIIEKRQSVAFWCNPISGHATLYWYQQILGQGPKLLIQFQNNGVVDDSQLPKDRFSAERLKGVDSTLKIQPAKLEDSAVYLCASSSSDTYGYTFGSGTRLTVV.

The sample holds a few counts of this clone. This same CDR3 is encoded by further DNA sequences in the sample. The V call is TRBV2, the J call TRBJ2-2; TRBD1 matches 10 bases. The germline CDR1 and CDR2 sequences are SNHLY and FYNNEI. V lost 6 bases and J lost 3; bases outside the gene matches: 1. This CDR3 contains 14 residues. This CDR3 reads CASRTGGDTGELFF. DNA of the CDR3: TGTGCCAGCAGGACAGGGGGCGACACCGGGGAGCTGTTTTTT.

The gene calls are TRBV5-1 and TRBJ2-5; 8 positions agree with TRBD1. This CDR3 region has 15 residues. Trimming removed 0 bases from V and 1 base from J; junction bases left unmatched: 2. Germline V gives CDR1 SGHRS, CDR2 YFSETQ. The CDR3 region has the DNA TGCGCCAGCAGCTTGGCCCAGGGGGCCCAAGAGACCCAGTACTTC. It codes for CASSLAQGAQETQYF.